This is a list of T cell receptor beta chains from one sample in a study of shared clonotypes between healthy human individuals. Sequencing used immunoSEQ multiplex PCR; TCRdb keeps in-frame clones, though not all of them. Among some 1.5 million clones listed, roughly 95% were seen once. The specimen was naive CD4+ T cells sorted from blood. The receptor source for this set is a man aged 25 to 45 in good health. Each CDR3 is given with its conserved first and last residue. The D gene is left open where the match is weak. Clone size is not always given. Where it is, it says once, few, many or a class for expanded clones.

D | J | V | size | DNA | CDR3
- | TRBJ1-1 | TRBV5-1 | - | TGCGCCAGCAGCTTGGCCTTGGTGCAGTACACTGAAGCTTTCTTT | CASSLALVQYTEAFF
- | TRBJ1-5 | TRBV28 | few | TGTGCCAGCAGTTTGACGGGCAATCAGCCCCAGCATTTT | CASSLTGNQPQHF
- | TRBJ1-3 | TRBV7-9 | - | TGTGCCAGCAGCTTCTCTCAGGGAGGAAACACCATATATTTT | CASSFSQGGNTIYF
- | TRBJ2-5 | TRBV7-2 | - | TGTGCCAGCAGCTCCAATAGAGAGACCCAGTACTTC | CASSSNRETQYF
TRBD1 | TRBJ2-3 | TRBV2 | once | TGTGCCAGCAGTGTTAGGGGGCGAGTCACAGATACGCAGTATTTT | CASSVRGRVTDTQYF
- | TRBJ2-7 | TRBV5-1 | - | TGCGCCAGCAGCTCGACAGTGAAGTCCTACGAGCAGTACTTC | CASSSTVKSYEQYF
- | TRBJ2-7 | TRBV7-2 | - | TGTGCCAGCAGCTTAGCCCGCAGGTCCTACGAGCAGTACTTC | CASSLARRSYEQYF
TRBD2 | TRBJ2-3 | TRBV9 | - | TGTGCCAGCAGCCCTAACGGGAGGGTGGGCACAGATACGCAGTATTTT | CASSPNGRVGTDTQYF
- | TRBJ2-3 | TRBV11-3 | - | TGTGCCAGCAGCAGATACACAGATACGCAGTATTTT | CASSRYTDTQYF
TRBD2 | TRBJ2-7 | TRBV7-2 | - | TGTGCCAGCAGCTTCGGGACTAGCGGGAGGGCCCTCGGGGAGCAGTACTTC | CASSFGTSGRALGEQYF
- | TRBJ2-7 | TRBV2 | - | TGTGCCAGCAGTGCCCAGGGGTGGGGGTACGAGCAGTACTTC | CASSAQGWGYEQYF
TRBD1 | TRBJ1-5 | TRBV2 | once | TGTGCCAGCCAGCGTGAAACAGGGGCCCCGAATCAGCCCCAGCATTTT | CASQRETGAPNQPQHF
TRBD1 | TRBJ1-4 | TRBV6-5 | - | TGTGCCAGCAGTTACTCGGGACAGGGGTATGAAAAACTGTTTTTT | CASSYSGQGYEKLFF
- | TRBJ1-3 | TRBV5-1 | - | TGCGCCAGCAGCTTGAATTCACTAAGGGCCTCTGGAAACACCATATATTTT | CASSLNSLRASGNTIYF
TRBD2 | TRBJ2-3 | TRBV4-3 | - | TGCGCCAGCAGCCAAGGGTCTAGCGGGAGATATAGCACAGATACGCAGTATTTT | CASSQGSSGRYSTDTQYF
- | TRBJ2-7 | TRBV21-1 | - | TGTGCCAGCAGCCCCCGGGACAGGACAAGCTCCTACGAGCAGTACTTC | CASSPRDRTSSYEQYF
- | TRBJ2-1 | TRBV14 | once | TGTGCCAGCAGCCACGGACGGCCTTTTTACAATGAGCAGTTCTTC | CASSHGRPFYNEQFF
- | TRBJ2-4 | TRBV7-9 | - | TGTGCCAGCAGCTTAGCTGTAGCCAAAAACATTCAGTACTTC | CASSLAVAKNIQYF
- | TRBJ2-1 | TRBV10-1 | - | TGCGCCAGCAGTTCATCAGCCCGATACGAGCAGTTCTTC | CASSSSARYEQFF
TRBD2 | TRBJ2-2 | TRBV5-1 | - | TGCGCCAGCAGCTACGGGACTAGCGGGGTCACCGGGGAGCTGTTTTTT | CASSYGTSGVTGELFF
- | TRBJ2-5 | TRBV7-7 | - | TGTGCCAGCAGCTTAAGCTCTGGCTGGGGAGAGACCCAGTACTTC | CASSLSSGWGETQYF
- | TRBJ2-4 | TRBV7-8 | - | TGTGCCAGCAGCTTAGTGCCGGGATTCCTGAAAGCCAAAAACATTCAGTACTTC | CASSLVPGFLKAKNIQYF
- | TRBJ2-2 | TRBV2 | - | TGTGCCAGCAGCAAGGAGGGGGAGCTGTTTTTT | CASSKEGELFF
- | TRBJ1-1 | TRBV7-3 | - | TGTGCCAGCAGCGTGTACGGGAGCACTGAAGCTTTCTTT | CASSVYGSTEAFF
TRBD1 | TRBJ2-1 | TRBV6-5 | - | TGTGCCAGCAGTTACACAGGGGTCTACAAAAATGAGCAGTTCTTC | CASSYTGVYKNEQFF
- | TRBJ2-7 | TRBV27 | - | TGTGCCAGCAGTTTAGGGACACCTTACGAGCAGTACTTC | CASSLGTPYEQYF
- | TRBJ2-2 | TRBV19 | - | TGTGCCAGTAGCCCGTGGGCAGGGAGATCCTATTACACCGGGGAGCTGTTTTTT | CASSPWAGRSYYTGELFF
- | TRBJ1-5 | TRBV5-1 | - | TGCGCCAGCAGCTTGGAGGGCGGCGGGGTTCATCAGCCCCAGCATTTT | CASSLEGGGVHQPQHF
- | TRBJ1-5 | TRBV28 | - | TGTGCCAGCAGTTTATGGGTAGGGCTAGGTTTGAGCAATCAGCCCCAGCATTTT | CASSLWVGLGLSNQPQHF
TRBD2 | TRBJ2-1 | TRBV30 | - | TGTGCCTGGAAATTTAGCGGGAGAGGTGAGCAGTTCTTC | CAWKFSGRGEQFF
- | TRBJ2-7 | TRBV19 | - | TGTGCCAGTAGTGTTCGACAGGACTACGAGCAGTACTTC | CASSVRQDYEQYF
- | TRBJ2-1 | TRBV6-4 | - | TGTGCCAGCAGTGACGGGCAAGGAGGCAATGAGCAGTTCTTC | CASSDGQGGNEQFF
- | TRBJ1-1 | TRBV15 | - | TGTGCCACCAGCAGAACGGCAGAAAGGCAAGGGGGGTACACTGAAGCTTTCTTT | CATSRTAERQGGYTEAFF
- | TRBJ2-3 | TRBV5-4 | - | TGTGCCAGCAGCTTTAGTAGGAGGGGCACAGATACGCAGTATTTT | CASSFSRRGTDTQYF
- | TRBJ1-5 | TRBV6-5 | - | TGTGCCAGCAGCCAGGGGAGATCTCAGCCCCAGCATTTT | CASSQGRSQPQHF
- | TRBJ1-2 | TRBV28 | - | TGTGCCAGCCGAGGTCCCGGGGGGGCCTATGGCTACACCTTC | CASRGPGGAYGYTF
TRBD2 | TRBJ2-1 | TRBV12-5 | once | TGTGCTAGTGGTTTGACGGGAGGTCTTTTTAATGAGCAGTTCTTC | CASGLTGGLFNEQFF
TRBD2 | TRBJ2-7 | TRBV9 | few | TGTGCCAGCAGCGTAGCGGGGGGGAGGGAGCAGTACTTC | CASSVAGGREQYF
TRBD1 | TRBJ1-4 | TRBV28 | - | TGTGCCAGCAGATACTACAGGGGAACAACTAATGAAAAACTGTTTTTT | CASRYYRGTTNEKLFF
TRBD1 | TRBJ2-3 | TRBV5-4 | - | TGTGCCAGCAGCTCCCGGGACAGACTTACAGATACGCAGTATTTT | CASSSRDRLTDTQYF
- | TRBJ2-1 | TRBV5-5 | - | TGTGCCAGCAGCTTAGGGGGGAGCAATGAGCAGTTCTTC | CASSLGGSNEQFF
TRBD2 | TRBJ2-1 | TRBV19 | - | TGTGCCAGTAGTCAAATCACTAGCGGGCGACGGAATGAGCAGTTCTTC | CASSQITSGRRNEQFF
- | TRBJ2-1 | TRBV19 | - | TGTGCCAGTAGTATAATTGTAATGGGAGAGAATGAGCAGTTCTTC | CASSIIVMGENEQFF
- | TRBJ2-1 | TRBV6-5 | - | TGTGCCAGCAGGCCGCGTGGGTCCTACAATGAGCAGTTCTTC | CASRPRGSYNEQFF
TRBD2 | TRBJ2-5 | TRBV5-1 | - | TGCGCCAGCAGCACCCTTCGGACTAGCACCCAAGAGACCCAGTACTTC | CASSTLRTSTQETQYF
TRBD1 | TRBJ2-7 | TRBV5-1 | - | TGCGCCAGCAGCTCCATGACAGGGCCCTACGAGCAGTACTTC | CASSSMTGPYEQYF
- | TRBJ1-4 | TRBV7-6 | - | TGTGCCAGCAGCTTAGGGACGGCCGTTGGAGGTGAAAAACTGTTTTTT | CASSLGTAVGGEKLFF
- | TRBJ2-3 | TRBV4-3 | once | TGCGCCAGCAGCCAAGCGCCCGGGTTCACAGATACGCAGTATTTT | CASSQAPGFTDTQYF
- | TRBJ1-4 | TRBV18 | - | TGTGCCAGCTCACCGTCCCAGGCACATGAAAAACTGTTTTTT | CASSPSQAHEKLFF
- | TRBJ2-7 | TRBV21-1 | - | TGTGCCAGCAGTCCGACTAGCTTAAATACGTCCTACGAGCAGTACTTC | CASSPTSLNTSYEQYF
TRBD2 | TRBJ2-2 | TRBV28 | - | TGTGCCAGCAGTCTGCCGGGACTAGCGGGAACCGGGGAGCTGTTTTTT | CASSLPGLAGTGELFF
- | TRBJ1-1 | TRBV7-6 | - | TGTGCCAGCAGCTCCCGTCCTCAGGGGCCTGAAGCTTTCTTT | CASSSRPQGPEAFF
- | TRBJ1-3 | TRBV30 | - | TGTGCCTGGAGTGTCGGTCCCTCTGGAAACACCATATATTTT | CAWSVGPSGNTIYF
- | TRBJ1-1 | TRBV28 | - | TGTGCCAGCAGTTTCCCGCCAGGGTGGACGAACACTGAAGCTTTCTTT | CASSFPPGWTNTEAFF
- | TRBJ2-3 | TRBV5-1 | - | TGCGCCAGCAGCGGGGTCTTAACGGCTGGAGATACGCAGTATTTT | CASSGVLTAGDTQYF
- | TRBJ2-1 | TRBV6-1 | once | TGTGCCAGCAGTGAACGGCTAGCGAGAAACAATGAGCAGTTCTTC | CASSERLARNNEQFF
- | TRBJ2-1 | TRBV5-1 | - | TGCGCCAGCAGCTTGGCTCAGGGTACTTTCAACAATGAGCAGTTCTTC | CASSLAQGTFNNEQFF
- | TRBJ2-7 | TRBV5-4 | once | TGTGCCAGCAGCTTGGATCAGAACAACTACGAGCAGTACTTC | CASSLDQNNYEQYF
- | TRBJ2-3 | TRBV27 | - | TGTGCCAGCAGTCCCCGGACGCCTAGCACAGATACGCAGTATTTT | CASSPRTPSTDTQYF
- | TRBJ2-2 | TRBV19 | - | TGTGCCAGTAGTATAGAGGTAGTAATGTTCACCGGGGAGCTGTTTTTT | CASSIEVVMFTGELFF